This entry lists 21 T cell receptor beta chains sequenced from one sample in a study of cytomegalovirus exposure and HLA in healthy donors (dated by TCRdb to about 2017). Receptor libraries were prepared by the immunoSEQ multiplex PCR assay. A mixture of 60 forward primers for TCR Vbeta segments and 13 reverse primers for TCR Jbeta segments was used in the multiplex PCR. TCRdb re-hosts the immuneACCESS table, in-frame sequences only. Its copies lack some clones; in the studies checked, an unresolved V gene accounts for under half of them, and the cause for the rest is not known. The sample table shows 200,000 to 300,000 clones, and around 80% are seen once. The ten largest clones capture about 0.47% of the sample. The sample consisted of PBMCs. These TCRs come from a boy younger than 18 in good health and CMV-seronegative.

This clone was seen only once. V is TRBV6-6 and J is TRBJ1-3; D call uncertain. The germline CDR1 and CDR2 sequences are MNHNY and SVGAGI (reference sequence). This CDR3 is built from 16 residues. The V end was cut by 5 bases, the J end by 4 bases, with 18 bases between. The CDR3 DNA reads TGTGCCAGCAGTCGGGATCCGGGCCCGGGAGGAAACACCATATATTTT. This encodes CASSRDPGPGGNTIYF.

The chain has TRBV10-1 and TRBJ2-7; possibly TRBD1 for D (5 bases). The CDR3 totals 12 residues. Per germline, CDR1 WNHNN and CDR2 SYGVQD (reference sequence). V was shortened by 2 bases and J by 9 bases, with 11 bases between the two germline ends. CDR3 bases: TGCGCCAGCAGTGAGGGACAACTTGGGCAGTACTTC. Its protein is CASSEGQLGQYF.

The chain recombines TRBV19 with TRBJ2-1; 14 nucleotides align to TRBD2. Germline V gene sequence: CDR1 LNHDA, CDR2 SQIVND (reference sequence). V shed 3 bases, J shed 7 bases, and the junction held 2 bases outside the gene matches. This CDR3 has 15 amino acids. CDR3 in amino acids: CASSIRTSGRNEQFF. The CDR3 nucleotides are TGTGCCAGTAGTATTAGGACTAGCGGGAGGAATGAGCAGTTCTTC.

This chain uses TRBV7-6 with TRBJ2-1, with D unresolved. CDR1 SGHVS and CDR2 FNYEAQ come from the germline V gene. This CDR3 has 16 residues. Trimming shortened V by 3 bases and J by 2 bases, and 14 bases separated the two germline ends. The CDR3 nucleotides read TGTGCCAGCAGCTTGGCGTGGGCCCCGACCTACAATGAGCAGTTCTTC. Translation gives CASSLAWAPTYNEQFF.

For this clone: Other nucleotide sequences from this sample produce the same CDR3. This chain links TRBV5-1 with TRBJ2-7; 7 bases map to TRBD1. Looked up from germline, CDR1 is SGHRS and CDR2 is YFSETQ. Unmatched junction bases numbered 1, after V lost 0 bases and J lost 1 base. The CDR3 is 14 residues long. The CDR3 here is CASSLAGGSYEQYF. The CDR3 region has the DNA TGCGCCAGCAGCTTGGCAGGGGGATCCTACGAGCAGTACTTC.

The rearrangement joins TRBV2 to TRBJ1-2; D is undetermined. Looked up from germline, CDR1 is SNHLY and CDR2 is FYNNEI. Trimming took 8 bases from V and 9 from J, leaving 16 bases between them. The CDR3 has 12 amino acids. CDR3 protein: CASGGWRWSYTF. The CDR3 DNA reads as TGTGCCAGCGGAGGTTGGAGGTGGAGCTACACCTTC.

The rearrangement links TRBV5-1 to TRBJ2-2, with 10 bases identical to TRBD2. This CDR3 comprises 16 residues. V was pared by 0 bases and J by 7 bases, with 6 bases of the junction left unmatched. Germline CDR1 reads SGHRS; CDR2 reads YFSETQ. CDR3 coding DNA: TGCGCCAGCAGCTTGGGACTAGCGGGTGTCGACGGGGAGCTGTTTTTT. Amino acids: CASSLGLAGVDGELFF.

This clone was counted only a few times. The chain recombines TRBV19 with TRBJ1-1, with D tentatively TRBD1 (6 bases). The germline V and J ends were trimmed by 0 bases and 0 bases, with 11 bases remaining between them. The CDR3 extends over 16 amino acids. CDR1 is LNHDA and CDR2 is SQIVND in the germline V gene (reference sequence). CDR3 coding DNA: TGTGCCAGTAGTATAGAGCTGGACAGTTTGAACACTGAAGCTTTCTTT. It translates to CASSIELDSLNTEAFF. Filled out from reference TRBV19 and TRBJ1-1, the complete variable domain reads DGGITQSPKYLFRKEGQNVTLSCEQNLNHDAMYWYRQDPGQGLRLIYYSQIVNDFQKGDIAEGYSVSREKKESFPLTVTSAQKNPTAFYLCASSIELDSLNTEAFFGQGTRLTVV.

This chain joins TRBV10-3 and TRBJ2-3, with 8 bases aligning to TRBD2. CDR1 is ENHRY and CDR2 is SYGVKD in the germline V gene. This CDR3 has 16 residues. After removal of 2 bases from V and 0 bases from J, the junction contained 4 bases not matched to a gene. CDR3 sequence reads: CAISEKREISTDTQYF. The CDR3 DNA is TGTGCCATCAGTGAGAAGCGGGAGATAAGCACAGATACGCAGTATTTT.

This chain connects TRBV4-2 to TRBJ2-5; 11 nucleotides match TRBD2. Germline V gives CDR1 LGHNA, CDR2 YNFKEQ. The CDR3 extends over 18 amino acids. The J segment lost 1 base and the V segment lost 4 bases, leaving 11 bases of the junction unmatched. As DNA, the CDR3 is TGTGCCAGCAGCCCGCTCTGGGCTAGCGGGGGGACCCAAGAGACCCAGTACTTC. Translated, it gives CASSPLWASGGTQETQYF.

The rearrangement links TRBV4-1 to TRBJ2-5; TRBD2 might be the D (5 bases). The CDR3 covers 18 residues. Germline V gene lookup returns CDR1 MGHRA and CDR2 YSYEKL. V gave up 2 bases and J gave up 4 bases, with 23 bases separating them. The CDR3 nucleotides are TGCGCCAGCAGCCAATATCCCGAGGTTGGGAGAGTGCGAGAGACCCAGTACTTC. The encoded protein is CASSQYPEVGRVRETQYF.

The chain joins TRBV10-3 to TRBJ2-3; 8 positions agree with TRBD1. The CDR3 is 15 amino acids. With 2 bases clipped from V and 4 bases from J, the junction kept 5 bases outside the gene matches. Germline lookup yields CDR1 ENHRY and CDR2 SYGVKD. The chain's CDR3 is CAISEPRTGSDTQYF. The CDR3 DNA follows: TGTGCCATCAGTGAGCCGAGGACAGGGTCAGATACGCAGTATTTT.

The rearrangement joins TRBV6-5 to TRBJ2-1, with TRBD1 identical over 10 bases. Germline V gene sequence: CDR1 MNHEY, CDR2 SVGAGI. There are 15 residues in the CDR3. The J segment lost 3 bases and the V segment lost 5 bases, leaving 4 bases of the junction unmatched. The CDR3 region has the DNA TGTGCCAGCAGTCTGGGACAGGGGAACTACAATGAGCAGTTCTTC. Protein product: CASSLGQGNYNEQFF.

This chain links TRBV19 with TRBJ2-3; possibly TRBD2 for D (7 bases). V lost 1 base to trimming and J lost 3 bases, with 14 bases between them. The CDR3 totals 16 residues. The germline gives CDR1 LNHDA, CDR2 SQIVND (reference sequence). This CDR3 is CASSIGRRGGTDTQYF. The CDR3 coding sequence is TGTGCCAGTAGTATAGGGAGGAGGGGGGGGACAGATACGCAGTATTTT.

This rearrangement joins TRBV29-1 to TRBJ2-7; D not resolved. The germline V and J ends were trimmed by 5 bases and 0 bases, with 8 bases remaining between them. Germline assignment: CDR1 SQVTM and CDR2 ANQGSEA. The CDR3 is 12 amino acids. The CDR3 nucleotides are TGCAGCGTTCTTTGGAGCTCCTACGAGCAGTACTTC. This translates into CSVLWSSYEQYF.

This chain uses TRBV9 with TRBJ1-1; a weak D match, TRBD1 (5 bases). Deletions cut 3 bases from V and 7 bases from J, with 10 bases between. CDR1 is SGDLS and CDR2 is YYNGEE in the germline V gene. The CDR3 consists of 12 residues. CDR3 region: CASSGWTSEAFF. The CDR3 region has the DNA TGTGCCAGCAGCGGATGGACAAGTGAAGCTTTCTTT.

The V gene is TRBV7-9, the J gene TRBJ1-1; tentative D call: TRBD1 (5 bases). In germline, CDR1 is SEHNR, CDR2 FQNEAQ (reference sequence). This CDR3 contains 13 residues. V lost 5 bases and J 1 base, leaving 8 bases between the germline ends. CDR3 sequence reads: CASSPGGNTEAFF. The CDR3 region has the DNA TGTGCCAGCAGCCCCGGGGGGAACACTGAAGCTTTCTTT.

This clone has more than one count but fewer than ten. This sequence joins TRBV27 and TRBJ1-5; D gene ambiguous. Per germline, CDR1 MNHEY and CDR2 SMNVEV (reference sequence). This CDR3 region has 15 residues. The germline V and J ends were trimmed by 5 bases and 4 bases, with 15 bases remaining between them. The CDR3 spells CASSPRYSPNQPQHF. The CDR3 DNA is TGTGCCAGCAGTCCCAGATACAGCCCAAATCAGCCCCAGCATTTT.

This clone was seen once. The chain has TRBV4-2 and TRBJ2-7; no clear D gene. V was trimmed by 1 base and J by 3 bases, leaving 10 bases between them. The V gene's germline CDR1 is LGHNA and CDR2 YNFKEQ. The CDR3 loop spans 14 amino acids. In DNA, the CDR3 is TGTGCCAGCAGCCAAGTAGCTTCCCACTACGAGCAGTACTTC. It specifies CASSQVASHYEQYF.

The chain links TRBV11-2 to TRBJ2-1; TRBD2 matches at 9 bases. The J segment lost 0 bases and the V segment lost 6 bases, leaving 9 bases of the junction unmatched. The CDR3 loop spans 17 amino acids. In germline, CDR1 is SGHAT, CDR2 FQNNGV. In DNA form, the CDR3 reads TGTGCCAGCAGACCGGGACTAGCAGCCACCTCCTACAATGAGCAGTTCTTC. This sequence encodes CASRPGLAATSYNEQFF.

The chain links TRBV5-1 to TRBJ1-2; D remains ambiguous. Germline values: CDR1 SGHRS, CDR2 YFSETQ. This CDR3 is built from 15 residues. V was trimmed by 4 bases and J by 5 bases, leaving 18 bases between them. CDR3 sequence (DNA): TGCGCCAGCAGCCCTTACGAGGGAAGCTTTTATGGCTACACCTTC. It codes for CASSPYEGSFYGYTF.